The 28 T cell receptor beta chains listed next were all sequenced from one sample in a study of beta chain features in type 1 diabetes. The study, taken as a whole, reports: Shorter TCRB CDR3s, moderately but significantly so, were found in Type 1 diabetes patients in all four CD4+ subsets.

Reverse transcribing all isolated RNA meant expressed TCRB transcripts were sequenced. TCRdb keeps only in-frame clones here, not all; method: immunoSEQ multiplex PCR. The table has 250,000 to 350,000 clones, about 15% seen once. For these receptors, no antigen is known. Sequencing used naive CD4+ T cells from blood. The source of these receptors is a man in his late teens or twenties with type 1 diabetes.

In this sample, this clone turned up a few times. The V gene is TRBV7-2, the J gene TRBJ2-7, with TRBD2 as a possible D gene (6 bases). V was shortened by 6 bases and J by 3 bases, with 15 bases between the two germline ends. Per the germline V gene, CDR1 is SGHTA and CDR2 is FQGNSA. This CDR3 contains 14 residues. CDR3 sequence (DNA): TGTGCCAGCAGGCCCGGGACTCGGGGCTACGAGCAGTACTTC. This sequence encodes CASRPGTRGYEQYF.

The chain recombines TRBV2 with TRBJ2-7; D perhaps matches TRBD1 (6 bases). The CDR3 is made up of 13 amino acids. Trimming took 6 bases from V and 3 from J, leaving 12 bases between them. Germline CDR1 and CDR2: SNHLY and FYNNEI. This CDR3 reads CASRPGQFYEQYF. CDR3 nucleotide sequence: TGTGCCAGCAGGCCCGGACAGTTCTACGAGCAGTACTTC.

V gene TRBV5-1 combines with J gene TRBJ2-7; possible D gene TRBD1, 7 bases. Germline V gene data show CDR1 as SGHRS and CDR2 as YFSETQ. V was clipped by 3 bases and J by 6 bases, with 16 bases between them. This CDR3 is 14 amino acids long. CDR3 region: CASSWGPQGGEQYF. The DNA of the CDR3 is TGCGCCAGCAGCTGGGGACCCCAGGGGGGCGAGCAGTACTTC.

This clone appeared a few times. For the CDR3, the DNA is TGTGCCAGCCTCGAGGAGGGGGCAGGAGCCGGGGAGCTGTTTTTT. Translated: CASLEEGAGAGELFF. The chain recombines TRBV2 with TRBJ2-2; tentative D call: TRBD1 (7 bases). Germline CDR1 reads SNHLY; CDR2 reads FYNNEI. Trimming pared 8 bases from V and 6 bases from J, leaving 19 bases between. The CDR3 has 15 amino acids.

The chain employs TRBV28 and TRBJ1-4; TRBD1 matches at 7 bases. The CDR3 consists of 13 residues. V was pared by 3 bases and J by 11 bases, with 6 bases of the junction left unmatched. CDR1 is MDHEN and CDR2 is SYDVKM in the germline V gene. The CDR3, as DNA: TGTGCCAGCAGTTTCCAGGGGGTAGGGAAACTGTTTTTT. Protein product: CASSFQGVGKLFF. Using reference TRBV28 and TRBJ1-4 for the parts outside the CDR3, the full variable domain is DVKVTQSSRYLVKRTGEKVFLECVQDMDHENMFWYRQDPGLGLRLIYFSYDVKMKEKGDIPEGYSVSREKKERFSLILESASTNQTSMYLCASSFQGVGKLFFGSGTQLSVL.

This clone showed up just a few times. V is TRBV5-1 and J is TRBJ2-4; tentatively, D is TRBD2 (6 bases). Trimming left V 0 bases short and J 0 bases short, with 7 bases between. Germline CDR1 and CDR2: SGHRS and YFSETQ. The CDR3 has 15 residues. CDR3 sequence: CASSLEAGAKNIQYF. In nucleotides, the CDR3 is TGCGCCAGCAGCTTGGAAGCGGGAGCCAAAAACATTCAGTACTTC.

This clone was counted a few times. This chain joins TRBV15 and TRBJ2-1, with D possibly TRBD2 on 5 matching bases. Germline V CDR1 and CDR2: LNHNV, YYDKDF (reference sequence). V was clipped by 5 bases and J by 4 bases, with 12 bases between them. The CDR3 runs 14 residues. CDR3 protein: CATSPRTGYNEQFF. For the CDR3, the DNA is TGTGCCACCAGCCCGCGGACGGGGTACAATGAGCAGTTCTTC.

The CDR3 nucleotides read TGCGCCAGCAGCCATCGCTTGACAGGGTCGGCCTACGAGCAGTACTTC. Amino acid sequence: CASSHRLTGSAYEQYF. The genes are TRBV4-3 and TRBJ2-7; 7 bases map to TRBD1. CDR3 size: 16 residues. Germline V gene data show CDR1 as LGHNA and CDR2 as YSLEER. With V trimmed by 3 bases and J by 2 bases, 10 bases remained unmatched.

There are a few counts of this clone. The chain's CDR3 is CASSLEPGVDIQYF. The CDR3 DNA reads TGTGCCAGCAGCTTGGAGCCGGGAGTGGACATTCAGTACTTC. The chain combines TRBV5-5 with TRBJ2-4, with a tentative D call TRBD2 (6 bases). Germline V gene data show CDR1 as SGHKS and CDR2 as YYEKEE (reference sequence). CDR3 length: 14 residues. The V end was cut by 0 bases, the J end by 8 bases, with 12 bases between.

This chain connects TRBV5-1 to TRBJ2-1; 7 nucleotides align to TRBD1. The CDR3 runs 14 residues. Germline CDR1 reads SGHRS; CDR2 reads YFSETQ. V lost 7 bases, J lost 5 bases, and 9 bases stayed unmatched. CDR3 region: CASQEQGHNNEQFF. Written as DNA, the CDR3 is TGCGCCAGCCAAGAACAGGGGCATAACAATGAGCAGTTCTTC.

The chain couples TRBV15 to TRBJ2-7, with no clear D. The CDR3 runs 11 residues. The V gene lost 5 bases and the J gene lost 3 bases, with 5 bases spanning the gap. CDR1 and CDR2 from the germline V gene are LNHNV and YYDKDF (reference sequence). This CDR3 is CATSAHYEQYF. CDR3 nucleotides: TGTGCCACCAGCGCACACTACGAGCAGTACTTC. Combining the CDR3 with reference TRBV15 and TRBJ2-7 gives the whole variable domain DAMVIQNPRYQVTQFGKPVTLSCSQTLNHNVMYWYQQKSSQAPKLLFHYYDKDFNNEADTPDNFQSRRPNTSFCFLDIRSPGLGDTAMYLCATSAHYEQYFGPGTRLTVT.

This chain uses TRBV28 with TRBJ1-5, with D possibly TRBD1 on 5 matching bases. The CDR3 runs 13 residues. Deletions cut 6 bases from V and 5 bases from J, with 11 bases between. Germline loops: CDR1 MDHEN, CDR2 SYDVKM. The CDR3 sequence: CASRQAWDQPQHF. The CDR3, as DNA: TGTGCCAGCAGACAGGCTTGGGATCAGCCCCAGCATTTT.

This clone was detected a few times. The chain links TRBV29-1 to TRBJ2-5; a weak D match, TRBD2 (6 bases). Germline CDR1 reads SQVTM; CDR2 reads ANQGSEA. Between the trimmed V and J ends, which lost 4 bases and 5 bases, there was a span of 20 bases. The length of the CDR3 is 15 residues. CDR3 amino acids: CSVVGPYIAVETQYF. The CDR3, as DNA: TGCAGCGTTGTTGGCCCCTATATAGCGGTCGAGACCCAGTACTTC.

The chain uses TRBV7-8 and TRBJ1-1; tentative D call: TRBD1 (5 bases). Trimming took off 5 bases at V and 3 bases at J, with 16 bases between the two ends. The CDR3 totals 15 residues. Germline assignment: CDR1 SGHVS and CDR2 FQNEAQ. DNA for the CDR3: TGTGCCAGCAGCCACCGAACGGGGGTACACACTGAAGCTTTCTTT. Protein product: CASSHRTGVHTEAFF.

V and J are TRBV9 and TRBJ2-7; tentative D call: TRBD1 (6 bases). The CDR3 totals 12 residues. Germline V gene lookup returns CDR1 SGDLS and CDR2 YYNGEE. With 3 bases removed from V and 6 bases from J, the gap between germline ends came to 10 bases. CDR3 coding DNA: TGTGCCAGCAGCGGCTCAGGGGTCGAGCAGTACTTC. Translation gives CASSGSGVEQYF. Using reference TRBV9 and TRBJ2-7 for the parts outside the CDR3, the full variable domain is DSGVTQTPKHLITATGQRVTLRCSPRSGDLSVYWYQQSLDQGLQFLIQYYNGEERAKGNILERFSAQQFPDLHSELNLSSLELGDSALYFCASSGSGVEQYFGPGTRLTVT.

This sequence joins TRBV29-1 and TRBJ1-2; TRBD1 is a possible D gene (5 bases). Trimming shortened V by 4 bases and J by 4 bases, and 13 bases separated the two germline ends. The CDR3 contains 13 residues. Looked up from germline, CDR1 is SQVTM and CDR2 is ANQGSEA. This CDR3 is CSVGQGFSYGYTF. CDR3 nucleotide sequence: TGCAGCGTTGGGCAGGGTTTCAGCTATGGCTACACCTTC.

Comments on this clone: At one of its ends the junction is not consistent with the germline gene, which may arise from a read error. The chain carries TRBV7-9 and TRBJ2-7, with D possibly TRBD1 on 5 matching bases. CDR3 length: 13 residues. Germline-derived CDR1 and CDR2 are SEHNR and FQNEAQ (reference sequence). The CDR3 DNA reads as TGTGCCAGCAGCGCCCAACTGACAGACGAGGAGTACTTC. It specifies CASSAQLTDEEYF.

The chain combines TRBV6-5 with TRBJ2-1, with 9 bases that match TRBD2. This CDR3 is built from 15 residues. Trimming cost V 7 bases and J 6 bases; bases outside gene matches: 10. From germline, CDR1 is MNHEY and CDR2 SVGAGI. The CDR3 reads CASNSGIAGVNEQFF. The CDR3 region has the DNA TGTGCCAGCAATTCGGGGATAGCGGGAGTCAATGAGCAGTTCTTC.

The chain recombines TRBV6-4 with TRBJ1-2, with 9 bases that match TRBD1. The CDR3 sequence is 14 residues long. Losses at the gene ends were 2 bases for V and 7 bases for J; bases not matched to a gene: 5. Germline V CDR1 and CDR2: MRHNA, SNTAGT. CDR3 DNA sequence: TGTGCCAGCAGTGACCCGGGACAGGGTCGTGGCTACACCTTC. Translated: CASSDPGQGRGYTF.

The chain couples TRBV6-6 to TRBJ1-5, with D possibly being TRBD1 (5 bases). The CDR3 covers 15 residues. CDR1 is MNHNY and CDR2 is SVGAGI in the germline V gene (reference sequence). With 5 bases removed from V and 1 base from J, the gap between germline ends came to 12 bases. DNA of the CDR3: TGTGCCAGCAGTCGGGGGAGGGTGAGCAATCAGCCCCAGCATTTT. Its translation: CASSRGRVSNQPQHF.

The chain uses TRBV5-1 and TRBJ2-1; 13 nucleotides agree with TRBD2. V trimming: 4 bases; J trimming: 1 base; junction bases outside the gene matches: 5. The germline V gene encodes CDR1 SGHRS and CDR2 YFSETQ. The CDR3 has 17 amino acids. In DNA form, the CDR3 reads TGCGCCAGCAGCGGGTGGACTAGCGGGAGTTCCTACAATGAGCAGTTCTTC. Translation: CASSGWTSGSSYNEQFF.

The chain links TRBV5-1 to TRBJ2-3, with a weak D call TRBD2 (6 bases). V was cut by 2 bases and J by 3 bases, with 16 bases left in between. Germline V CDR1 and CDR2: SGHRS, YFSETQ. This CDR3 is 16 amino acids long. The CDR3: CASSFILAGRTDTQYF. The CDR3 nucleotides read TGCGCCAGCAGCTTCATACTAGCTGGTCGGACAGATACGCAGTATTTT.

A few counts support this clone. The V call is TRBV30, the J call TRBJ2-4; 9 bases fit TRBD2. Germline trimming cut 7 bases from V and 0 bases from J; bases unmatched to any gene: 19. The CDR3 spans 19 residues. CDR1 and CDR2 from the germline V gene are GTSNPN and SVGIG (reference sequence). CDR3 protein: CAYGGATAGGTLAKNIQYF. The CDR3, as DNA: TGTGCCTATGGAGGAGCTACGGCGGGGGGGACATTAGCCAAAAACATTCAGTACTTC.

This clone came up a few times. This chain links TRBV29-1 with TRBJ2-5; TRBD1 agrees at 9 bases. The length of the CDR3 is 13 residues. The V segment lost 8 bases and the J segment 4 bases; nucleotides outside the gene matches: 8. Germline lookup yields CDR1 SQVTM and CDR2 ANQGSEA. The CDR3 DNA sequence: TGCAGCCCTCGGACGGGACAGGGAGAGACCCAGTACTTC. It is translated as CSPRTGQGETQYF.

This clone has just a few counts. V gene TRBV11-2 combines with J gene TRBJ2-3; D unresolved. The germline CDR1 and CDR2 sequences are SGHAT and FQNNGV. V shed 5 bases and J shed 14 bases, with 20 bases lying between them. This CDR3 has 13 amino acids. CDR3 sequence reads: CASSPRRIESRYF. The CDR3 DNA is TGTGCCAGCAGCCCCCGCCGTATCGAGTCTCGGTATTTT.

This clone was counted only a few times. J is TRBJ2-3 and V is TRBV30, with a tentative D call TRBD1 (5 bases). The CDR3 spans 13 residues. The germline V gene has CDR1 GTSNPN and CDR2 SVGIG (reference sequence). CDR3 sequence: CARSAGPTDTQYF. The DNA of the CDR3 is TGTGCGAGATCCGCAGGGCCCACAGATACGCAGTATTTT.

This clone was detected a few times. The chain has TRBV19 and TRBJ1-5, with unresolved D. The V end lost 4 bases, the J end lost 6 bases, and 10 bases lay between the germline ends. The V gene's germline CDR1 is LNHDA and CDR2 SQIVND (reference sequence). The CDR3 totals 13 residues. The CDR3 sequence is CASSKEGRQPQHF. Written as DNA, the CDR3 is TGTGCCAGTAGTAAGGAGGGCCGTCAGCCCCAGCATTTT.

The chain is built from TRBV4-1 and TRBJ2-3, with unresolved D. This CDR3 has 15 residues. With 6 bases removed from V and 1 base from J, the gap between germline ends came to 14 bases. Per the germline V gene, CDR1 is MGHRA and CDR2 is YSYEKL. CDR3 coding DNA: TGCGCCAGCAGATTCGGGTCTGGCCGCACAGATACGCAGTATTTT. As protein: CASRFGSGRTDTQYF.